The source of this TCR beta chain is a study of cytomegalovirus exposure and HLA in healthy donors. Study-level findings and limits: Common viral pathogens (according to a later analysis) appeared linked to several of the most significant clusters. HLA-A and HLA-B allele assignments for most subjects were reportedly predicted accurately using TCR beta sequences.

The ends were cut back, 4 bases at V and 3 bases at J, with 10 bases in the middle. The CDR3 is made up of 13 amino acids. CDR1 is MNHNS, CDR2 SASEGT, per germline. In the PCR, 60 Vbeta and 13 Jbeta primers were used. Here immunoSEQ multiplex PCR was the method, and the copy in TCRdb shows in-frame clones only, minus some. This table holds under 200,000 clones, roughly 75% found once. Regarding this clone: Its antigen is not identified.

Sequenced input: PBMCs. The receptor comes from a male donor in good health and CMV-seronegative. The rearrangement uses TRBV6-1 and TRBJ2-7, with D tentatively TRBD2 (6 bases). CDR3 sequence reads: CASSVPGVYEQYF. The CDR3 nucleotides read TGTGCCAGCAGTGTGCCGGGGGTCTACGAGCAGTACTTC.